The text below deals with one T cell receptor beta chain. The antigen remains unidentified. MiXCR, run by TCRdb on the reads, gives a single entry per CDR3 protein. The sample shows 65,000 to 80,000 distinct CDR3 sequences, around 21% of them seen only once. The data were obtained in a study of type 1 regulatory T cells. For the study at large: An in vitro protocol generated T-allo10, a Tr1-enriched, alloantigen-specific CD4 T cell product. Study results and limitations: Type 1 regulatory T cells had a more restricted TCR repertoire than non-type 1 regulatory T cells.

Trimming cost V 3 bases and J 7 bases; bases outside gene matches: 9. The CDR3 is 16 residues long. The V gene's germline CDR1 is LNHNV and CDR2 YYDKDF (reference sequence). The rearrangement links TRBV15 to TRBJ2-1, with 10 bases identical to TRBD2. This receptor was taken from a human donor in good health. Sequencing was performed on cultured type 1 regulatory T (Tr1) cells, either the whole culture or a sorted fraction (not recorded which). CDR3 in DNA: TGTGCCACCAGCAGGGCTAGCGGGAGCCTAGGGAATGAGCAGTTCTTC. It codes for CATSRASGSLGNEQFF.